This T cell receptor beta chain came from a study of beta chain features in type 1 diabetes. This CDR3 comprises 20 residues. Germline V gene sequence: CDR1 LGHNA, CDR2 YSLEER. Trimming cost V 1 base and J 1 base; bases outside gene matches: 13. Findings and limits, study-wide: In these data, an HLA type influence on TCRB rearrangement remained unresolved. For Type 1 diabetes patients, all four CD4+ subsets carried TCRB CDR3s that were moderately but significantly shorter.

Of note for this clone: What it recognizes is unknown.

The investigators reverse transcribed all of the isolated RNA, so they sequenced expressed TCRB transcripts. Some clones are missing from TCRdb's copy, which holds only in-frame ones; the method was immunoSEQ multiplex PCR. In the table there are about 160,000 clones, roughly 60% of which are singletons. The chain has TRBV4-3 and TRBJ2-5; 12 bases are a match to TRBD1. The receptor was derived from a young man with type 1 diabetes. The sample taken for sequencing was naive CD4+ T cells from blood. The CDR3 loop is CASSQGPGQGAFRGQETQYF. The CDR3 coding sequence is TGCGCCAGCAGCCAAGGGCCGGGACAGGGGGCGTTTAGGGGCCAAGAGACCCAGTACTTC.